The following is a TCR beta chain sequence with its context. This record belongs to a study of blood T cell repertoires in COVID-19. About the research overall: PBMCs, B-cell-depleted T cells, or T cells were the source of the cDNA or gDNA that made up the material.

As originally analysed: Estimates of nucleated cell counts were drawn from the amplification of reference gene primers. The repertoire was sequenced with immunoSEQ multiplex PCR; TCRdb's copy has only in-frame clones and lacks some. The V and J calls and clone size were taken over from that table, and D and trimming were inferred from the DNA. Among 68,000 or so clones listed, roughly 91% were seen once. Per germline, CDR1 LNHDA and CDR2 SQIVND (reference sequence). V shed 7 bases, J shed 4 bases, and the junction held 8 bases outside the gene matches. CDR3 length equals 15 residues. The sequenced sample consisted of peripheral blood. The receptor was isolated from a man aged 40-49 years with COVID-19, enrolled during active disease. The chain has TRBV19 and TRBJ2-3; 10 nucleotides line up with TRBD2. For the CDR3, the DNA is TGTGCCAGTAATCGGGGACTAGCGACGTCAGATACGCAGTATTTT. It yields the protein CASNRGLATSDTQYF.